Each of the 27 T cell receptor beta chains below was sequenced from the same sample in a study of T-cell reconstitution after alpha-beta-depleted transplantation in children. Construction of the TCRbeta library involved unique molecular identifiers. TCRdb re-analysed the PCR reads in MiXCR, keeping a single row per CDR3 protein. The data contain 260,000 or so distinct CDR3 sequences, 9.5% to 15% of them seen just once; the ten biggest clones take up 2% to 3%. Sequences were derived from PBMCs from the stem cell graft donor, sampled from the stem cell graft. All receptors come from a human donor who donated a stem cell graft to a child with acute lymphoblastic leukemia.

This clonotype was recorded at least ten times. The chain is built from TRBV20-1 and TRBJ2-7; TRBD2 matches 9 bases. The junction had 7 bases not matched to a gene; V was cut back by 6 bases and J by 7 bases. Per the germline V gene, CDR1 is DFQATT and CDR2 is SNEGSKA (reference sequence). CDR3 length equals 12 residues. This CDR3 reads CSASGGPREQYF. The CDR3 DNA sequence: TGCAGTGCGAGCGGGGGGCCGCGGGAGCAGTACTTC.

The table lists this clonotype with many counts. In DNA, the CDR3 is TGTGCCAGCAGCTTAGCGTGGGCTAAGCAGCCCCAGCATTTT. Its protein is CASSLAWAKQPQHF. This chain uses TRBV7-2 with TRBJ1-5; D gene ambiguous. Germline-derived CDR1 and CDR2 are SGHTA and FQGNSA. The CDR3 is 14 amino acids. The V end lost 0 bases, the J end lost 7 bases, and 10 bases lay between the germline ends.

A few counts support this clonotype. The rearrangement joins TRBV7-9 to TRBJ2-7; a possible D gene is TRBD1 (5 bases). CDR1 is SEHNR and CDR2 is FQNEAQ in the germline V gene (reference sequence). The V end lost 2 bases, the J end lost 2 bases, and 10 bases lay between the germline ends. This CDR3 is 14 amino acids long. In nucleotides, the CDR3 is TGTGCCAGCAGCTTATGGACGACAGCCTACGAGCAGTACTTC. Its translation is CASSLWTTAYEQYF.

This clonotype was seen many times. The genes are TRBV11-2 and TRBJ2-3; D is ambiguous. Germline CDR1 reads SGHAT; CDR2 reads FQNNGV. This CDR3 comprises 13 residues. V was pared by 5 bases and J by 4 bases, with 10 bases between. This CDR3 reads CASSVSSPDTQYF. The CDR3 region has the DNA TGTGCCAGCAGCGTCTCGTCCCCAGATACGCAGTATTTT.

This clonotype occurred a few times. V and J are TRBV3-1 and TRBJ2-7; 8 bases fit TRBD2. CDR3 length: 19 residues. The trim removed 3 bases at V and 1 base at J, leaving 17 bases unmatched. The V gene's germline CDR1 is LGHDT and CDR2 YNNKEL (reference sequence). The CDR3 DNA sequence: TGTGCCAGCAGCCACCCTCGGTACGATATGCGGGGGGCTTCCTACGAGCAGTACTTC. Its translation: CASSHPRYDMRGASYEQYF.

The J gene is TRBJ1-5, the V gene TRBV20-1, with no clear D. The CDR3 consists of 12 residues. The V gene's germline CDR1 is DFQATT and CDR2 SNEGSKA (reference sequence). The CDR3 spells CSSRRSNQPQHF. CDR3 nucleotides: TGCAGCTCACGTCGATCCAATCAGCCCCAGCATTTT.

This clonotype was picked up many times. The CDR3 region has the DNA TGTGCCAGCACCAAAGCAGGTGGAGGAGGGACCGGGGAGCTGTTTTTT. This encodes CASTKAGGGGTGELFF. The V gene is TRBV12-3 or TRBV12-4, the J gene TRBJ2-2, with a possible D match to TRBD2 (6 bases). The CDR3 runs to 16 residues. The ends were cut back, 7 bases at V and 5 bases at J, with 20 bases in the middle.

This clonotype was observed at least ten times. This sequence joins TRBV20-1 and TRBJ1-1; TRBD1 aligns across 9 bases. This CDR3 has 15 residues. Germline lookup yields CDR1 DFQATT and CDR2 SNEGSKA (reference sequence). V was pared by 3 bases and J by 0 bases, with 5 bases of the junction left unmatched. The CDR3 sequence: CSARQDRGLNTEAFF. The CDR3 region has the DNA TGCAGTGCTAGGCAGGACAGGGGACTGAACACTGAAGCTTTCTTT.

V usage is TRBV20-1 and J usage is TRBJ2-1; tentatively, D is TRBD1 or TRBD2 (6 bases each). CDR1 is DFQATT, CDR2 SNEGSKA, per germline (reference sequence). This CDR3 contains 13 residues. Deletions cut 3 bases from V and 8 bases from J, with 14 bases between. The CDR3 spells CSARGGQGDEQFF. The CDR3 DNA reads TGCAGTGCTAGGGGGGGCCAAGGCGATGAGCAGTTCTTC.

The CDR3 is CASSLFTLPEKLFF. Written as DNA, the CDR3 is TGTGCCAGCAGCTTGTTTACCCTCCCTGAAAAACTGTTTTTT. The chain links TRBV5-6 to TRBJ1-4; no clear D. V dropped 1 base and J dropped 7 bases, with 11 bases sitting between them. Looked up from germline, CDR1 is SGHDT and CDR2 is YYEEEE. The CDR3 covers 14 residues.

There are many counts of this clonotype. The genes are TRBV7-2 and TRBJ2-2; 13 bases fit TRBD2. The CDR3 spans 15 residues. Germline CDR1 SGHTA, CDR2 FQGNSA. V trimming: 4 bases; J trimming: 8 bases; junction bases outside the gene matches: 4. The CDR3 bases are TGTGCCAGCAGCTGGGGACTAGCGGGATTGGGGGAGCTGTTTTTT. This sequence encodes CASSWGLAGLGELFF.

CDR3 nucleotide sequence: TGCAGTGCTGGGGGCCTAGCGGGGGGGCGCTACGAGCAGTACTTC. Translated, it gives CSAGGLAGGRYEQYF. This chain links TRBV20-1 with TRBJ2-7, with 12 bases aligning to TRBD2. The CDR3 sequence is 15 residues long. Per germline, CDR1 DFQATT and CDR2 SNEGSKA (reference sequence). J gave up 3 bases and V 5 bases, and 8 bases lay outside the gene matches.

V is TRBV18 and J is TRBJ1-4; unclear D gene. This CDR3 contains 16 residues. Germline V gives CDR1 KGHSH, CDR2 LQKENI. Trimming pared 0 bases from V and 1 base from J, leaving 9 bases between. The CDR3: CASSPPGYGTNEKLFF. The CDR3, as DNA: TGTGCCAGCTCACCACCCGGGTATGGAACTAATGAAAAACTGTTTTTT.

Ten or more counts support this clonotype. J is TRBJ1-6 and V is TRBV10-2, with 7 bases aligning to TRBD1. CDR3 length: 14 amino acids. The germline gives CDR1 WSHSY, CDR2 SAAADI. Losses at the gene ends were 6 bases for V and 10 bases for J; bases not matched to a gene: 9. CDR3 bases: TGCGCCAGCAGCCCGGACAGGAGGCACTCACCCCTCCACTTT. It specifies CASSPDRRHSPLHF.

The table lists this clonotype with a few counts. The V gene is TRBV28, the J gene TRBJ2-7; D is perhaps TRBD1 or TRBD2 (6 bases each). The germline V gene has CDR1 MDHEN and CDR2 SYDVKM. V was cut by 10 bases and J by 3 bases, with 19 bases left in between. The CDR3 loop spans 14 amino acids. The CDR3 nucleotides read TGTGCCACCTCTTTCGGAGGGGGAGGCTACGAGCAGTACTTC. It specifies CATSFGGGGYEQYF.

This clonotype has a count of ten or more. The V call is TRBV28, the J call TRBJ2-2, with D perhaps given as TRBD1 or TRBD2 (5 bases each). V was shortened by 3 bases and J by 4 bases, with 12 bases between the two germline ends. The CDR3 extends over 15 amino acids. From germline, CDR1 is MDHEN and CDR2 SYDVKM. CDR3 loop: CASSFHRGPTGELFF. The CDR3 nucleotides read TGTGCCAGCAGTTTCCACCGGGGCCCCACCGGGGAGCTGTTTTTT.

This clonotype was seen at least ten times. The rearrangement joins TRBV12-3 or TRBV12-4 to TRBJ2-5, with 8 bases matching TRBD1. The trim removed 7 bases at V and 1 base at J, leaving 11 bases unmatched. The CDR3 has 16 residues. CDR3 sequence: CASKRSKGQGQETQYF. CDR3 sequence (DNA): TGTGCCAGCAAGCGGAGTAAAGGACAGGGCCAAGAGACCCAGTACTTC.

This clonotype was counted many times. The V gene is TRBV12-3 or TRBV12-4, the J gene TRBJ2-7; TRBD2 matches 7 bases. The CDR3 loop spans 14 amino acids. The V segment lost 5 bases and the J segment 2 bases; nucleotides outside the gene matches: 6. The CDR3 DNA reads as TGTGCCAGCAGTATGGGCGGGAGTACCTACGAGCAGTACTTC. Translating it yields CASSMGGSTYEQYF.

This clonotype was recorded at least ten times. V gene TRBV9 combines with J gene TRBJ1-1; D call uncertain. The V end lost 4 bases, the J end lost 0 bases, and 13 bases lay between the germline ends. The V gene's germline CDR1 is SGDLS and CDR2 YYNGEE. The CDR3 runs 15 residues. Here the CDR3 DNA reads TGTGCCAGCAGCTCAGGAGTATTCATGAACACTGAAGCTTTCTTT. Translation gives CASSSGVFMNTEAFF. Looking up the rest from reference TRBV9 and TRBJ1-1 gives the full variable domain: DSGVTQTPKHLITATGQRVTLRCSPRSGDLSVYWYQQSLDQGLQFLIQYYNGEERAKGNILERFSAQQFPDLHSELNLSSLELGDSALYFCASSSGVFMNTEAFFGQGTRLTVV.

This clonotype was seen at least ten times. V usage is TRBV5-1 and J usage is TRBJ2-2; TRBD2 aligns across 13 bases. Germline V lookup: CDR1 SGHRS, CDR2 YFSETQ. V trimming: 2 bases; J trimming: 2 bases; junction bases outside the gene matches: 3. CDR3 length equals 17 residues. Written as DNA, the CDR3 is TGCGCCAGCAGCTTCGGGACTAGCGGGATTAACACCGGGGAGCTGTTTTTT. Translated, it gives CASSFGTSGINTGELFF.

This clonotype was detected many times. The DNA of the CDR3 is TGCAGTGCTAGCCAGCGGGGGGGCGAGCAGTTCTTC. Protein sequence: CSASQRGGEQFF. This sequence joins TRBV20-1 and TRBJ2-1; the match to TRBD2 covers 10 bases. Germline V gene lookup returns CDR1 DFQATT and CDR2 SNEGSKA (reference sequence). CDR3 size: 12 residues. V lost 3 bases to trimming and J lost 10 bases; unmatched junction nucleotides: 3.

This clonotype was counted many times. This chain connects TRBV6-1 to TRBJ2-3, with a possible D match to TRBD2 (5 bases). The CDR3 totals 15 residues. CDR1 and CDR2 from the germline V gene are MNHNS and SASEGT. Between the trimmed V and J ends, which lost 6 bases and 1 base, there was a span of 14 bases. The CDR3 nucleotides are TGTGCCAGCAGCGACGGAGCGGCTGGCACAGATACGCAGTATTTT. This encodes CASSDGAAGTDTQYF.

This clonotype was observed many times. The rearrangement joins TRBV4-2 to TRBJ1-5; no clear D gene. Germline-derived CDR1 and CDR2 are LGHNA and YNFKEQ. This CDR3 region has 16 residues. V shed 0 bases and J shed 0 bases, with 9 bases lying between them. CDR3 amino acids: CASSQDGSGSNQPQHF. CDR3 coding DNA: TGTGCCAGCAGCCAAGATGGGAGCGGTAGCAATCAGCCCCAGCATTTT.

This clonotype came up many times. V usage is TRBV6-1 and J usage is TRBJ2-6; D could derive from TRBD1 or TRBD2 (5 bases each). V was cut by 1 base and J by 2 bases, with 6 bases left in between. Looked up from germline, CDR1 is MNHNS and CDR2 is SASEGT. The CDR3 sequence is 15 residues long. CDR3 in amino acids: CASSEGGTGANVLTF. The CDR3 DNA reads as TGTGCCAGCAGTGAAGGGGGGACTGGGGCCAACGTCCTGACTTTC.

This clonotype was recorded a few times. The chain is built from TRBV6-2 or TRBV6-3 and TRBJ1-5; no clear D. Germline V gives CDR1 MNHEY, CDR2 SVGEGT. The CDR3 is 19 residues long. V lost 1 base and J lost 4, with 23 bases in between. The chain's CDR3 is CASSYYRPSPRSGNQPQHF. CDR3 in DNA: TGTGCCAGCAGTTACTACCGCCCGTCACCGCGGAGCGGGAATCAGCCCCAGCATTTT.

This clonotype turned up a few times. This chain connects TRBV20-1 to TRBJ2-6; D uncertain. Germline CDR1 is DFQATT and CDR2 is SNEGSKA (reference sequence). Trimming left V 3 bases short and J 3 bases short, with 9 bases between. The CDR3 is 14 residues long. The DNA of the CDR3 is TGCAGTGCTAGTTGGGGAAATGGGGCCAACGTCCTGACTTTC. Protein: CSASWGNGANVLTF.

The CDR3: CASSSRSVPGQEGHTEAFF. The CDR3 region has the DNA TGTGCCAGTAGTTCTCGTTCAGTCCCGGGACAGGAAGGGCACACTGAAGCTTTCTTT. The chain has TRBV19 and TRBJ1-1; TRBD1 matches at 8 bases. The CDR3 contains 19 residues. Germline V gives CDR1 LNHDA, CDR2 SQIVND (reference sequence). Unmatched junction bases numbered 20, after V lost 5 bases and J lost 3 bases.